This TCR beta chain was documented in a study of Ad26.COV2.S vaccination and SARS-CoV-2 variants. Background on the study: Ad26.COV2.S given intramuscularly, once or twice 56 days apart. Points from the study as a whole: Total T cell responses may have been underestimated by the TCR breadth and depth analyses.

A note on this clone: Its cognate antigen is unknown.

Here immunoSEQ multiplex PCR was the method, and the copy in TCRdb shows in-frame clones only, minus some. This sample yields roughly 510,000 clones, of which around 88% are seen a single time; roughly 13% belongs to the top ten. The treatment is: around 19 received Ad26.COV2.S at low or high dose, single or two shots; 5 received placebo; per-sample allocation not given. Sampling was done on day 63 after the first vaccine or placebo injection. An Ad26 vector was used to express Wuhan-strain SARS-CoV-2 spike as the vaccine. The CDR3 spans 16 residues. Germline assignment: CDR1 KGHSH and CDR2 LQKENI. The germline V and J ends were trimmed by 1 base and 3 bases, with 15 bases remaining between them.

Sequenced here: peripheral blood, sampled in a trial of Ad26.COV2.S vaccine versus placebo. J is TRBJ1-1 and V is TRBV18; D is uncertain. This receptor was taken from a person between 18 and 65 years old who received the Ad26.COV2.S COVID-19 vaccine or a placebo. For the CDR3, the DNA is TGTGCCAGCTCACCACTACCGACGAGCGGGGACACTGAAGCTTTCTTT. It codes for CASSPLPTSGDTEAFF.